This T cell receptor (beta chain) derives from a study of early T cells in non-severe SARS-CoV-2 infection. Study context: Bulk RNA taken from unsorted whole blood was sequenced, leaving chains unpaired.

Study findings and constraints: VDJdb matching skewed toward anti-spike CD8 responses, missing private and CD4 specificities.

A few counts support this clonotype. Its antigen is unidentified. V was pared by 4 bases and J by 1 base, with 2 bases of the junction left unmatched. There are 15 residues in the CDR3. The germline V gene encodes CDR1 MRHNA and CDR2 SNTAGT. Unique molecular identifiers tagged individual cDNA molecules. Via MiXCR, TCRdb re-called the 5' RACE reads, giving one row per CDR3 protein. This table holds tens of thousands of distinct CDR3 sequences, 10% found once. The TCR sequence derives from an adult who was a healthcare worker with PCR-confirmed SARS-CoV-2 infection or an uninfected control (not recorded which). V usage is TRBV6-4 and J usage is TRBJ2-1, with 9 bases fitting TRBD1. The sample comprised whole blood. DNA of the CDR3: TGTGCCAGCAGTGGGGGACAGGGTTCCTACAATGAGCAGTTCTTC. Its protein is CASSGGQGSYNEQFF.